Listed below are T cell receptor beta chains from one sample, sequenced in a study of response to subunit inactivated influenza vaccine. TCRdb reanalysed the RT-PCR reads using MiXCR and keeps one entry per CDR3 protein. The sample has roughly 790,000 distinct CDR3 sequences, less than 25% seen once. Sequencing was performed on PBMCs from blood, taken 5 days after vaccination. The receptors were gathered from a man aged 50 to 59 who received an inactivated influenza vaccine. CDR3s include the opening cysteine and the closing phenylalanine or tryptophan. The D gene is left open where the match is weak. The size field is filled for only some rows; it gives once, few, many or a size class.

v_call	j_call	d_call	clone_size	cdr3_nt	cdr3_aa
TRBV7-2	TRBJ2-2	-	few	TGTGCCAGCGCCCGACAGAACACCGGGGAGCTGTTTTTT	CASARQNTGELFF
TRBV3-1	TRBJ2-1	-	-	TGTGCCAGCAGCCAAGATGAAAGGTTCTCCTACAATGAGCAGTTCTTC	CASSQDERFSYNEQFF
TRBV5-1	TRBJ2-3	TRBD1	-	TGCGCCAGCAGCTCCAGGCGGACAGGGGGTGGCACAGATACGCAGTATTTT	CASSSRRTGGGTDTQYF
TRBV6-5	TRBJ2-3	TRBD1	-	TGTGCCAGCAGTCCCTCGGGACAGGGCGCAGATACGCAGTATTTT	CASSPSGQGADTQYF
TRBV5-1	TRBJ1-2	-	many	TGCGCCAGCAGCGAGGGATTTGGCTACACCTTC	CASSEGFGYTF
TRBV29-1	TRBJ2-7	-	few	TGCAGCGTTAAGGGGGTGCTGTCCTACGAGCAGTACTTC	CSVKGVLSYEQYF
TRBV15	TRBJ2-7	-	-	TGTGCCACCAGCAGAGATAAGGGGAGCCACGAGCAGTACTTC	CATSRDKGSHEQYF
TRBV7-6	TRBJ2-1	-	few	TGTGCCAGCAGCTTAGTCCTGGGGTTATACTCCTACAATGAGCAGTTCTTC	CASSLVLGLYSYNEQFF
TRBV4-1	TRBJ2-1	-	-	TGCGCCAGCAGCCAACCGATCGTGAGGGGGAATGAGCAGTTCTTC	CASSQPIVRGNEQFF
TRBV5-6	TRBJ2-5	TRBD2	few	TGTGCCAGCAGCTTGGCCGGTCTCGGCGGGAGACTCCAAGAGACCCAGTACTTC	CASSLAGLGGRLQETQYF
TRBV7-6	TRBJ2-7	TRBD1	-	TGTGCCAGCAGCTTAGAGGGACAGGGGACTGGTTACGAGCAGTACTTC	CASSLEGQGTGYEQYF